This T cell receptor beta chain was sequenced for a study of blood T cells in healthy people across ages. Study-level findings and limits: PBMCs were not sorted, which prevented a conclusive comparison of naive versus antigen-experienced cells.

Only a few counts were recorded for this clonotype. Its target is unknown. Sample-barcoded 5' priming and a J-beta primer mix drove a second PCR of about 7 to 12 cycles. MiXCR, run by TCRdb on the 5' RACE reads, gives a single entry per CDR3 protein. The sample gives around 710,000 distinct CDR3 sequences, roughly 45% of which show up once; 20% to 25% is in the top ten. Each donor supplied about 9.6 milliliters of peripheral blood. In germline, CDR1 is SGHRS, CDR2 YFSETQ. The CDR3 consists of 17 residues. The V and J ends lost 4 bases and 1 base, in that order; junction bases with no gene match: 12. The material sequenced was blood. The clonotype was recovered from a woman aged 55-69 years in good health. The genes are TRBV5-1 and TRBJ2-5, with 8 bases fitting TRBD1. The CDR3: CASSPGTGPPTQETQYF. The CDR3 coding sequence is TGCGCCAGCAGCCCCGGGACAGGTCCCCCAACCCAAGAGACCCAGTACTTC.